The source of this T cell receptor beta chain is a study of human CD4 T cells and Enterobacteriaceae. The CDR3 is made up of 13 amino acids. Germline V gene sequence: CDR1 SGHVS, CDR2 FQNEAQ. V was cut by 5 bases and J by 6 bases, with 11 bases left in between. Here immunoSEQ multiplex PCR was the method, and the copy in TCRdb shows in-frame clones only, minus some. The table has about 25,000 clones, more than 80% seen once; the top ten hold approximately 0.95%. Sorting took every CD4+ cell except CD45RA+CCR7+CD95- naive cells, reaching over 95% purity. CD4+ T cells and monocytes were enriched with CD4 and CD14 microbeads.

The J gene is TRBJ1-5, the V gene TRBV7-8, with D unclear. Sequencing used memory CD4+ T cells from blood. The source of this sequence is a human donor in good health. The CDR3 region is CASSMDRGQPQHF. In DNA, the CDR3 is TGTGCCAGCAGCATGGACCGGGGTCAGCCCCAGCATTTT. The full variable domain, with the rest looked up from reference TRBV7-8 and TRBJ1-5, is GAGVSQSPRYKVAKRGQDVALRCDPISGHVSLFWYQQALGQGPEFLTYFQNEAQLDKSGLPSDRFFAERPEGSVSTLKIQRTQQEDSAVYLCASSMDRGQPQHFGDGTRLSIL.